Shown below are 16 T cell receptor beta chains from a single sample sequenced in a study of cytomegalovirus exposure and HLA in healthy donors. Both 60 Vbeta primers and 13 Jbeta primers went into the PCR. The method was immunoSEQ multiplex PCR; TCRdb's version includes in-frame clones alone and lacks a portion of them. This table has around 140,000 clones, 80% to 90% appearing once. The source material was PBMCs. The receptors stem from a woman aged 25 to 39 in good health and CMV-seronegative.

CDR3 sequence reads: CASSLRLSYEQYF. In DNA, the CDR3 is TGTGCCAGCAGCTTGCGGCTCTCTTACGAGCAGTACTTC. The rearrangement joins TRBV11-3 to TRBJ2-5; D remains unclear. The J call is in doubt because the DNA end fits TRBJ2-7 better. The CDR3 consists of 13 residues. CDR1 SGHNT and CDR2 YENEEA come from the germline V gene.

The rearrangement joins TRBV30 to TRBJ2-7; 9 nucleotides match TRBD2. Germline assignment: CDR1 GTSNPN and CDR2 SVGIG (reference sequence). V gave up 1 base and J gave up 5 bases; unmatched junction bases: 9. This CDR3 has 15 residues. The DNA for the CDR3 is TGTGCCTGGAGTGATAAAGGACTAGCGAGCAACGAGCAGTACTTC. Translating it yields CAWSDKGLASNEQYF.

V usage is TRBV5-1 and J usage is TRBJ1-1, with D maybe TRBD1 (5 bases). The germline CDR1 and CDR2 sequences are SGHRS and YFSETQ. With 0 bases removed from V and 6 bases from J, the gap between germline ends came to 18 bases. CDR3 size: 16 residues. The CDR3 loop reads CASSLAVLGGPPEAFF. The DNA of the CDR3 is TGCGCCAGCAGCTTGGCCGTTTTGGGGGGACCCCCTGAAGCTTTCTTT.

V is TRBV7-8 and J is TRBJ1-2, with 7 nucleotides matching TRBD1. Losses at the gene ends were 5 bases for V and 4 bases for J; bases not matched to a gene: 13. The CDR3 totals 16 residues. The germline gives CDR1 SGHVS, CDR2 FQNEAQ. CDR3 sequence (DNA): TGTGCCAGCAGCCTTAGAGATGGCACAGGGGCCTATGGCTACACCTTC. It codes for CASSLRDGTGAYGYTF. Drawing the rest from reference TRBV7-8 and TRBJ1-2, the complete variable domain is GAGVSQSPRYKVAKRGQDVALRCDPISGHVSLFWYQQALGQGPEFLTYFQNEAQLDKSGLPSDRFFAERPEGSVSTLKIQRTQQEDSAVYLCASSLRDGTGAYGYTFGSGTRLTVV.

The CDR3 DNA follows: TGTGCCAGCTCACCACGGGGGGGACACCTTAACACCGGGGAGCTGTTTTTT. It is translated as CASSPRGGHLNTGELFF. J is TRBJ2-2 and V is TRBV18, with a possible D match to TRBD2 (7 bases). CDR3 length: 17 residues. Trimming shortened V by 1 base and J by 2 bases, and 14 bases separated the two germline ends. The germline gives CDR1 KGHSH, CDR2 LQKENI.

The chain recombines TRBV30 with TRBJ1-6; the D is unclear. This CDR3 spans 14 amino acids. V was clipped by 3 bases and J by 9 bases, with 15 bases between them. CDR1 and CDR2 from the germline V gene are GTSNPN and SVGIG (reference sequence). The DNA of the CDR3 is TGTGCCTGGAGCGTCGTAGGCGGAGGTTCACCCCTCCACTTT. As protein: CAWSVVGGGSPLHF.

The chain employs TRBV7-2 and TRBJ1-1, with 7 nucleotides matching TRBD1. The CDR3 length is 14 residues. The V gene end was trimmed by 2 bases and the J gene end by 4 bases; junction bases not matched to a gene: 4. Germline V gene data show CDR1 as SGHTA and CDR2 as FQGNSA. This CDR3 reads CASSLTGVGTEAFF. DNA for the CDR3: TGTGCCAGCAGCTTAACAGGGGTTGGCACTGAAGCTTTCTTT.

This clone was seen at least ten times. V gene TRBV5-5 combines with J gene TRBJ1-4; weak D call: TRBD1 (6 bases). The CDR3 totals 16 residues. Looked up from germline, CDR1 is SGHKS and CDR2 is YYEKEE (reference sequence). Trimming took off 1 base at V and 8 bases at J, with 18 bases between the two ends. This chain's CDR3 is CASSLMVDSQGEKLFF. The DNA for the CDR3 is TGTGCCAGCAGCTTGATGGTTGACAGTCAGGGGGAAAAACTGTTTTTT. The variable domain in full, completed from reference TRBV5-5 and TRBJ1-4, reads DAGVTQSPTHLIKTRGQQVTLRCSPISGHKSVSWYQQVLGQGPQFIFQYYEKEERGRGNFPDRFSARQFPNYSSELNVNALLLGDSALYLCASSLMVDSQGEKLFFGSGTQLSVL.

The rearrangement joins TRBV10-2 to TRBJ2-1, with D perhaps TRBD1 (5 bases). Germline CDR1 is WSHSY and CDR2 is SAAADI. Deletions cut 7 bases from V and 0 bases from J, with 10 bases between. This CDR3 has 14 residues. The DNA for the CDR3 is TGCGCCAGCAAGCAGGGAAGCTCCTACAATGAGCAGTTCTTC. Its translation is CASKQGSSYNEQFF.

The chain has TRBV4-1 and TRBJ2-1, with 10 bases that match TRBD2. In germline, CDR1 is MGHRA, CDR2 YSYEKL. The length of the CDR3 is 17 residues. Trimming removed 4 bases from V and 4 bases from J; junction bases left unmatched: 10. The CDR3 sequence is CASSRRPPSGGYNEQFF. CDR3 nucleotide sequence: TGCGCCAGCAGCCGTCGCCCCCCTAGCGGGGGTTACAATGAGCAGTTCTTC.

This chain joins TRBV28 and TRBJ2-3; 7 positions agree with TRBD2. Germline V CDR1 and CDR2: MDHEN, SYDVKM. The CDR3 runs 13 residues. The J segment lost 2 bases and the V segment lost 8 bases, leaving 4 bases of the junction unmatched. The CDR3 nucleotides read TGTGCCAGCGGGAGCGGGGACACAGATACGCAGTATTTT. This translates into CASGSGDTDTQYF.

The V gene is TRBV9, the J gene TRBJ2-7; 11 bases align to TRBD2. Germline loops: CDR1 SGDLS, CDR2 YYNGEE. The CDR3 loop spans 16 amino acids. Losses at the gene ends were 1 base for V and 4 bases for J; bases not matched to a gene: 7. CDR3 amino acids: CASSVFTSGGCYEQYF. CDR3 sequence (DNA): TGTGCCAGCAGCGTATTCACTAGCGGGGGTTGTTACGAGCAGTACTTC.

The rearrangement links TRBV10-3 to TRBJ2-5; 8 bases align to TRBD1. V lost 10 bases, J lost 2 bases, and 3 bases stayed unmatched. The germline V gene encodes CDR1 ENHRY and CDR2 SYGVKD. CDR3 size: 12 residues. In DNA form, the CDR3 reads TGTGCCACCCGGGACAGGCAAGAGACCCAGTACTTC. Encoded protein: CATRDRQETQYF.

This clone has more than one count but fewer than ten. The chain employs TRBV7-9 and TRBJ1-2, with unresolved D. Deletions cut 4 bases from V and 5 bases from J, with 5 bases between. From germline, CDR1 is SEHNR and CDR2 FQNEAQ (reference sequence). The CDR3 sequence is 11 residues long. The CDR3, as DNA: TGTGCCAGCAGCTCGAGGTATGGCTACACCTTC. This translates into CASSSRYGYTF.

V usage is TRBV7-9 and J usage is TRBJ2-1; the match to TRBD2 covers 9 bases. The germline V gene has CDR1 SEHNR and CDR2 FQNEAQ (reference sequence). V was clipped by 3 bases and J by 7 bases; unmatched bases: 4. This CDR3 spans 14 amino acids. CDR3 protein: CASSFGTSLNEQFF. The CDR3 DNA is TGTGCCAGCAGCTTTGGGACTAGCTTGAATGAGCAGTTCTTC. The full variable domain, rest sourced from reference TRBV7-9 and TRBJ2-1, is DTGVSQNPRHKITKRGQNVTFRCDPISEHNRLYWYRQTLGQGPEFLTYFQNEAQLEKSRLLSDRFSAERPKGSFSTLEIQRTEQGDSAMYLCASSFGTSLNEQFFGPGTRLTVL.

The chain joins TRBV19 to TRBJ2-3; 10 positions match TRBD2. J lost 2 bases, V lost 4 bases, and 3 bases had no gene match. Germline V CDR1 and CDR2: LNHDA, SQIVND (reference sequence). This CDR3 region has 15 residues. CDR3 protein: CASSTSGGHTDTQYF. Here the CDR3 DNA reads TGTGCCAGTAGTACTAGCGGGGGCCACACAGATACGCAGTATTTT.